The clone carrying this TCR beta chain was picked up a small number of times. TCRdb re-analysed the reads in MiXCR, keeping a single row per CDR3 protein. The table has 150,000 to 200,000 distinct CDR3 sequences, roughly a fifth seen once. The data stem from a study of T cell repertoires in cytomegalovirus infection. Study as a whole: Both CMV infection and a matching HLA type were indicated by public TCR beta signatures.

This receptor was taken from a human donor in good health (CMV status not recorded). Some clones in this sample may be carry-over from other donors' samples. The sequenced sample consisted of PBMCs.

CDR3 amino acids: CASMTGPGNTIYF. As DNA, the CDR3 is TGTGCCAGCATGACAGGACCTGGAAACACCATATATTTT. V usage is TRBV12-3 or TRBV12-4 and J usage is TRBJ1-3, with D possibly TRBD1 on 6 matching bases. The CDR3 has 13 amino acids. The germline V and J ends were trimmed by 7 bases and 2 bases, with 9 bases remaining between them.